This T cell receptor beta chain was obtained from a study of spatial heterogeneity in lung cancer (dated by TCRdb to between 2018 and 2021). As for the study more broadly: More beta-chain than alpha-chain transcripts were consistently detected, likely reflecting higher beta-chain transcript abundance. A strong correlation was found between TCR transcript counts in tumor regions and a T cell transcriptional module score from matched bulk RNA-seq. In the raw uncorrected reads, each unique combination of TCR and UMI appeared on average more than ten times. TCR alpha and beta repertoires were quantitatively compared across multiple tumor regions, matched nontumor lung and blood in non-small cell lung cancer. The study linked features of the TCR repertoire to counts of nonsynonymous mutations, which were determined by whole-exome sequencing of tumor tissue. Both alpha and beta chains were TCR-sequenced in 200 or so tumor regions, approximately 67 matched nontumor lung samples and 45 to 60 PBMC samples obtained at surgery.

The library was generated by 5' RACE. TCRdb records NextSeq 500 as the sequencer. In the TCR library protocol, a unique molecular identifier was attached to each TCR cDNA molecule so that PCR and sequencing errors could be corrected. The published analysis was carried out like this. Decombinator tools were used for TCR identification, UMI-based error correction and CDR3 extraction. TCRs above a frequency of 2 per 1,000, corresponding to the top 1% of the tumor frequency distribution, were defined as expanded. Expanded tumor TCRs were classed as regional if statistically deemed absent (corrected P<0.05) from at least one tumor region, otherwise ubiquitous. Each repertoire was subsampled 100 times to 5,000 TCRs, after which Renyi diversity was computed with the R vegan package. CDR3 similarity networks were built from amino acid triplet string-kernel similarity, with CDR3s being connected when pairwise similarity was above 0.82. In TCRdb, the public reads were trimmed at Q25 with fastp and aligned with MiXCR, with productive beta chains retained. CDR3 protein sequences are deduplicated, and each keeps its most common genes and DNA. The V and J calls were determined by TCRdb, not by the authors. The sample profile shows around 100,000 distinct CDR3 sequences; nearly 4.5% of them were found once. Roughly 20% of the sample goes to the ten largest clones.

Study-level results and caveats: The number of expanded intratumoral alpha and beta TCRs correlated with the tumor nonsynonymous mutation count. Counts of ubiquitous and regional expanded TCRs correlated with counts of ubiquitous and regional nonsynonymous mutations, respectively. Additional single-cell paired TCR alpha and beta sequencing was considered necessary to confirm, at a functional level, the hypothesis that regional TCRs recognize regional mutations. TCR-seq coverage of tumor T cells was estimated at only around 7% for alpha chains and around 14% for beta chains.

In this sample, this clonotype turned up many times. Its recognized antigen is unknown. No qualities accompany the bases; no much larger clone lies one base away. The CDR1 and CDR2 encoded by the germline V gene are MNHEY and SVGAGI. The germline ends are 10 bases apart after V is trimmed by 6 bases and J by 5 bases. Spanning cysteine to phenylalanine, the CDR3 consists of 12 amino acids. Just CDR3 DNA is preserved here, 36 bases in frame from base 1. The time point label corresponds to: sample taken at primary tumor resection. Donors were over 60 patients with early-stage, untreated non-small cell lung cancer from the lung TRACERx cohort. TCR sequencing used whole RNA extracted from tumor and nontumor lung tissue, or from cryopreserved PBMC samples, without cell sorting. Only patients with enough RNA available from two or more tumor regions were chosen for TCR sequencing. Before being selected, tumor and adjacent nontumor lung specimens were reviewed by a lung pathologist.

The receptor's source is a male donor with early-stage non-small cell lung cancer. This sequence uses TRBV6-5 and TRBJ2-5, with no reliable assignment of the D segment. Material: lung tumor tissue, obtained at surgery. The CDR3 protein is CASSQPGETQYF. The sequenced DNA: TGTGCCAGCAGCCAGCCCGGGGAGACCCAGTACTTC.